The 32 T cell receptor beta chains in this list originate from one sample, sequenced in a study of shared clonotypes between healthy human individuals. Sequencing used immunoSEQ multiplex PCR; TCRdb keeps in-frame clones, though not all of them. This repertoire shows about 2.1 million clones, just over 90% found once; its top ten account for 1.5% to 2%. Selected positively for CCR7 and CD45RO-negative, naive CD8 cells excluded terminally differentiated effector memory CD45RA+ cells. Sequences were obtained from naive CD8+ T cells from PBMCs. The receptors come from a man in his late teens or twenties in good health. Some clones in this sample may be carry-over from other donors' samples.

This chain links TRBV2 with TRBJ2-7; D call uncertain. The CDR3 sequence is 16 residues long. CDR1 is SNHLY, CDR2 FYNNEI, per germline. V lost 6 bases and J lost 7, with 25 bases in between. CDR3 amino acids: CASSGEDVKPPKEQYF. CDR3 in DNA: TGTGCCAGCAGCGGCGAGGATGTTAAGCCCCCCAAAGAGCAGTACTTC.

The chain joins TRBV18 to TRBJ2-7; D is unclear. This CDR3 has 13 amino acids. Between the trimmed V and J ends, which lost 0 bases and 6 bases, there was a span of 9 bases. CDR1 and CDR2 (germline): KGHSH, LQKENI. CDR3 sequence (DNA): TGTGCCAGCTCACCACCTGGTTTGAGCGAGCAGTACTTC. This gives the protein CASSPPGLSEQYF.

This clone was counted between two and nine times. The V call is TRBV9, the J call TRBJ1-5, with a possible D match to TRBD1 (6 bases). The germline V gene has CDR1 SGDLS and CDR2 YYNGEE. CDR3 length: 16 amino acids. V lost 3 bases and J lost 2, with 15 bases in between. The CDR3 nucleotides read TGTGCCAGCAGCGATAAGACAGGATCCGGCAATCAGCCCCAGCATTTT. Residues: CASSDKTGSGNQPQHF. The full variable domain, in which reference TRBV9 and TRBJ1-5 provide the parts outside the CDR3, is DSGVTQTPKHLITATGQRVTLRCSPRSGDLSVYWYQQSLDQGLQFLIQYYNGEERAKGNILERFSAQQFPDLHSELNLSSLELGDSALYFCASSDKTGSGNQPQHFGDGTRLSIL.

This sequence joins TRBV5-6 and TRBJ2-1, with 9 bases that match TRBD2. From germline, CDR1 is SGHDT and CDR2 YYEEEE. J lost 8 bases, V lost 2 bases, and 5 bases had no gene match. This CDR3 comprises 14 residues. As DNA, the CDR3 is TGTGCCAGCAGCTTATTTAGCGGGAGCTATGAGCAGTTCTTC. Translation: CASSLFSGSYEQFF.

The chain joins TRBV2 to TRBJ2-7, with a tentative D call TRBD1 (6 bases). V lost 6 bases and J 1 base, leaving 10 bases between the germline ends. The CDR3 is 13 residues long. Germline lookup yields CDR1 SNHLY and CDR2 FYNNEI. In nucleotides, the CDR3 is TGTGCCAGCAGGGTAGGACAGTCCTACGAGCAGTACTTC. The encoded protein is CASRVGQSYEQYF. Together with reference TRBV2 and TRBJ2-7, the CDR3 gives the full variable domain: EPEVTQTPSHQVTQMGQEVILRCVPISNHLYFYWYRQILGQKVEFLVSFYNNEISEKSEIFDDQFSVERPDGSNFTLKIRSTKLEDSAMYFCASRVGQSYEQYFGPGTRLTVT.

This clone was seen just once. The chain has TRBV7-2 and TRBJ2-7; D not resolved. CDR1 and CDR2 (germline): SGHTA, FQGNSA. Trimming left V 2 bases short and J 2 bases short, with 16 bases between. This CDR3 region has 16 residues. The DNA of the CDR3 is TGTGCCAGCAGCTTACTCGTGACAAGGGTACCCTACGAGCAGTACTTC. It yields the protein CASSLLVTRVPYEQYF.

CDR3 sequence: CASSLSGGGWGYEQYF. CDR3 coding DNA: TGTGCCAGCAGTTTATCGGGGGGAGGTTGGGGATACGAGCAGTACTTC. The chain uses TRBV28 and TRBJ2-7; 7 positions agree with TRBD2. Germline CDR1 MDHEN, CDR2 SYDVKM. V dropped 1 base and J dropped 4; count of bases not matched to a gene: 10. The CDR3 consists of 16 residues.

This sequence joins TRBV5-6 and TRBJ1-5, with D perhaps TRBD1 (5 bases). The CDR3 extends over 14 amino acids. The V and J ends lost 4 bases and 3 bases respectively, with 11 bases between them. Per the germline V gene, CDR1 is SGHDT and CDR2 is YYEEEE. The CDR3 is CASSRGGANQPQHF. The CDR3 DNA reads as TGTGCCAGCAGCCGGGGTGGGGCCAATCAGCCCCAGCATTTT.

The gene calls are TRBV10-2 and TRBJ1-5; tentatively, D is TRBD1 (6 bases). V lost 3 bases and J 7 bases, leaving 16 bases between the germline ends. Looked up from germline, CDR1 is WSHSY and CDR2 is SAAADI. The CDR3 is 15 residues long. This chain's CDR3 is CASSDGTKVSQPQHF. The DNA of the CDR3 is TGCGCCAGCAGTGACGGGACAAAGGTCAGCCAGCCCCAGCATTTT.

V usage is TRBV10-3 and J usage is TRBJ2-2; D possibly matches TRBD1 or TRBD2 (5 bases each). Germline lookup yields CDR1 ENHRY and CDR2 SYGVKD. Deletions cut 6 bases from V and 10 bases from J, with 12 bases between. The CDR3 consists of 12 residues. The CDR3 region is CAIRPGGEELFF. Written as DNA, the CDR3 is TGTGCCATCAGGCCTGGGGGTGAGGAGCTGTTTTTT.

The chain links TRBV7-9 to TRBJ1-6; D is undetermined. The V and J ends lost 4 bases and 11 bases respectively, with 12 bases between them. Per germline, CDR1 SEHNR and CDR2 FQNEAQ (reference sequence). The CDR3 is 13 amino acids. As DNA, the CDR3 is TGTGCCAGCAGCTCAAAAACCGCCGCACCCCTCCACTTT. As protein: CASSSKTAAPLHF.

This sequence joins TRBV30 and TRBJ2-2; TRBD1 aligns across 9 bases. Germline trimming cut 4 bases from V and 3 bases from J; bases unmatched to any gene: 18. CDR3 size: 19 residues. From germline, CDR1 is GTSNPN and CDR2 SVGIG (reference sequence). CDR3 residues: CAWIQPHTQGAPYTGELFF. In nucleotides, the CDR3 is TGTGCCTGGATACAACCCCACACACAGGGGGCACCTTACACCGGGGAGCTGTTTTTT.

The chain couples TRBV7-9 to TRBJ2-7, with 10 bases aligning to TRBD1. The CDR3 runs to 19 residues. With V trimmed by 5 bases and J by 0 bases, 16 bases remained unmatched. The V gene's germline CDR1 is SEHNR and CDR2 FQNEAQ (reference sequence). The CDR3 DNA sequence: TGTGCCAGCAGCCTCGATCCGGACAGGGGGGGACTAAGCTCCTACGAGCAGTACTTC. Amino acids: CASSLDPDRGGLSSYEQYF.

V gene TRBV7-3 combines with J gene TRBJ1-4; no reliable D call. The V gene lost 1 base and the J gene lost 3 bases, with 9 bases spanning the gap. The germline gives CDR1 SGHTA, CDR2 FQGTGA. The CDR3 runs 15 residues. Here the CDR3 DNA reads TGTGCCAGCAGCTTAATCAGGCCCCCTAATGAAAAACTGTTTTTT. Encoded protein: CASSLIRPPNEKLFF. Variable domain in full (rest from reference TRBV7-3 and TRBJ1-4): GAGVSQTPSNKVTEKGKYVELRCDPISGHTALYWYRQSLGQGPEFLIYFQGTGAADDSGLPNDRFFAVRPEGSVSTLKIQRTERGDSAVYLCASSLIRPPNEKLFFGSGTQLSVL.

V gene TRBV13 combines with J gene TRBJ2-5; D unresolved. V dropped 5 bases and J dropped 1 base, with 11 bases sitting between them. From germline, CDR1 is PRHDT and CDR2 FYEKMQ (reference sequence). The CDR3 extends over 14 amino acids. The CDR3 DNA reads TGTGCCAGCAGCCTACGAGAAAGCCAAGAGACCCAGTACTTC. It translates to CASSLRESQETQYF.

The chain joins TRBV9 to TRBJ2-1; D may match TRBD1 or TRBD2 (5 bases each). The CDR3 is made up of 15 amino acids. The V gene lost 0 bases and the J gene lost 3 bases, with 10 bases spanning the gap. Germline-derived CDR1 and CDR2 are SGDLS and YYNGEE. The CDR3 spells CASSVVGTFYNEQFF. The DNA for the CDR3 is TGTGCCAGCAGCGTAGTCGGGACCTTCTACAATGAGCAGTTCTTC. Based on the CDR3 plus reference TRBV9 and TRBJ2-1, the full variable domain is DSGVTQTPKHLITATGQRVTLRCSPRSGDLSVYWYQQSLDQGLQFLIQYYNGEERAKGNILERFSAQQFPDLHSELNLSSLELGDSALYFCASSVVGTFYNEQFFGPGTRLTVL.

The V and J genes are TRBV5-4 and TRBJ2-7, with a possible D match to TRBD2 (6 bases). Germline V CDR1 and CDR2: SGHNT, YYREEE (reference sequence). Trimming cost V 4 bases and J 3 bases, with 17 bases left between them. The CDR3 has 15 amino acids. CDR3 in amino acids: CASSPTGGAGYEQYF. CDR3 nucleotide sequence: TGTGCCAGCAGCCCAACCGGGGGAGCTGGCTACGAGCAGTACTTC.

In regard to this clone: The sample has other DNA sequences that encode this CDR3 too. The chain joins TRBV9 to TRBJ2-7; D not resolved. V was cut by 0 bases and J by 1 base, with 8 bases left in between. The germline CDR1 and CDR2 sequences are SGDLS and YYNGEE. This CDR3 region has 14 residues. Here the CDR3 reads CASSVADGSYEQYF. Here the CDR3 DNA reads TGTGCCAGCAGCGTAGCCGACGGATCCTACGAGCAGTACTTC.

With respect to this clone: Other DNA sequences in this sample translate to the same CDR3. The V call is TRBV27, the J call TRBJ1-5; D possibly corresponds to TRBD1 (5 bases). V was shortened by 2 bases and J by 3 bases, with 8 bases between the two germline ends. This CDR3 is 14 amino acids long. Germline lookup yields CDR1 MNHEY and CDR2 SMNVEV (reference sequence). This chain's CDR3 is CASSLGGSNQPQHF. CDR3 DNA: TGTGCCAGCAGTTTAGGGGGATCCAATCAGCCCCAGCATTTT.

V usage is TRBV7-9 and J usage is TRBJ2-3; the D gene is possibly TRBD1 (6 bases). Trimming pared 5 bases from V and 2 bases from J, leaving 11 bases between. The CDR3 extends over 14 amino acids. Looked up from germline, CDR1 is SEHNR and CDR2 is FQNEAQ (reference sequence). The CDR3 DNA sequence: TGTGCCAGCAGCATGGGGACACTCACAGATACGCAGTATTTT. It specifies CASSMGTLTDTQYF. The whole variable domain, filled in from reference TRBV7-9 and TRBJ2-3, reads DTGVSQNPRHKITKRGQNVTFRCDPISEHNRLYWYRQTLGQGPEFLTYFQNEAQLEKSRLLSDRFSAERPKGSFSTLEIQRTEQGDSAMYLCASSMGTLTDTQYFGPGTRLTVL.

The chain has TRBV2 and TRBJ1-4; a possible D gene is TRBD1 (5 bases). Trimming removed 4 bases from V and 0 bases from J, with 9 bases in between. Looked up from germline, CDR1 is SNHLY and CDR2 is FYNNEI. The CDR3 has 15 amino acids. The CDR3 here is CASSGTTPTNEKLFF. In DNA form, the CDR3 reads TGTGCCAGCAGTGGGACAACCCCAACTAATGAAAAACTGTTTTTT.

The chain combines TRBV7-9 with TRBJ2-2; D uncertain. Germline CDR1 and CDR2: SEHNR and FQNEAQ (reference sequence). The CDR3 contains 13 residues. Deletions cut 10 bases from V and 0 bases from J, with 9 bases between. The CDR3 protein is CANPAANTGELFF. The CDR3 DNA is TGTGCCAATCCGGCCGCGAACACCGGGGAGCTGTTTTTT.

Comment on this clone: Other DNA sequences in the sample encode the same CDR3. The chain is built from TRBV5-1 and TRBJ1-1, with a weak D call TRBD1 (5 bases). The germline gives CDR1 SGHRS, CDR2 YFSETQ. V was cut by 1 base and J by 2 bases, with 9 bases left in between. This CDR3 has 14 residues. The CDR3: CASSLTGANTEAFF. The CDR3 nucleotides are TGCGCCAGCAGCTTGACAGGAGCAAACACTGAAGCTTTCTTT. The whole variable domain, remainder taken from reference TRBV5-1 and TRBJ1-1, is KAGVTQTPRYLIKTRGQQVTLSCSPISGHRSVSWYQQTPGQGLQFLFEYFSETQRNKGNFPGRFSGRQFSNSRSEMNVSTLELGDSALYLCASSLTGANTEAFFGQGTRLTVV.

The DNA of the CDR3 is TGTGCCAGCATGGTCGGGGCGCACACTGAAGCTTTCTTT. As protein: CASMVGAHTEAFF. The chain joins TRBV27 to TRBJ1-1; D possibly corresponds to TRBD1 (5 bases). V was trimmed by 7 bases and J by 3 bases, leaving 12 bases between them. Per germline, CDR1 MNHEY and CDR2 SMNVEV (reference sequence). The CDR3 runs to 13 residues.

This chain joins TRBV9 and TRBJ2-5; 7 bases are shared with TRBD2. The V and J ends lost 0 bases and 3 bases, in that order; junction bases with no gene match: 2. The germline gives CDR1 SGDLS, CDR2 YYNGEE. This CDR3 has 14 amino acids. CDR3 nucleotide sequence: TGTGCCAGCAGCGTAGTGGCGGGGGAAGAGACCCAGTACTTC. It is translated as CASSVVAGEETQYF.

The rearrangement joins TRBV19 to TRBJ2-7; 9 nucleotides match TRBD1. Germline lookup yields CDR1 LNHDA and CDR2 SQIVND (reference sequence). V trimming: 7 bases; J trimming: 4 bases; junction bases outside the gene matches: 8. This CDR3 has 14 residues. CDR3 nucleotide sequence: TGTGCCAGTATGGGGGGGACAGGGTCGTACGAGCAGTACTTC. Translated: CASMGGTGSYEQYF.

The rearrangement joins TRBV19 to TRBJ2-2; D gene uncertain. With 9 bases removed from V and 2 bases from J, the gap between germline ends came to 7 bases. Germline assignment: CDR1 LNHDA and CDR2 SQIVND (reference sequence). CDR3 length: 12 residues. The CDR3 reads CASRINTGELFF. CDR3 bases: TGTGCCAGCCGAATCAACACCGGGGAGCTGTTTTTT. The complete variable domain, with remaining parts taken from reference TRBV19 and TRBJ2-2, reads DGGITQSPKYLFRKEGQNVTLSCEQNLNHDAMYWYRQDPGQGLRLIYYSQIVNDFQKGDIAEGYSVSREKKESFPLTVTSAQKNPTAFYLCASRINTGELFFGEGSRLTVL.

This rearrangement joins TRBV7-6 to TRBJ1-1, with a tentative D call TRBD1 (5 bases). The V end lost 1 base, the J end lost 7 bases, and 10 bases lay between the germline ends. The CDR3 sequence is 13 residues long. Germline V gives CDR1 SGHVS, CDR2 FNYEAQ. The CDR3 sequence is CASSLGGVIEAFF. For the CDR3, the DNA is TGTGCCAGCAGCTTAGGGGGGGTAATTGAAGCTTTCTTT. Together with reference TRBV7-6 and TRBJ1-1, the CDR3 gives the full variable domain: GAGVSQSPRYKVTKRGQDVALRCDPISGHVSLYWYRQALGQGPEFLTYFNYEAQQDKSGLPNDRFSAERPEGSISTLTIQRTEQRDSAMYRCASSLGGVIEAFFGQGTRLTVV.

V usage is TRBV7-2 and J usage is TRBJ2-2; TRBD1 or TRBD2 may be the D gene (5 bases each). The germline V and J ends were trimmed by 4 bases and 4 bases, with 19 bases remaining between them. The CDR3 is 17 residues long. Per the germline V gene, CDR1 is SGHTA and CDR2 is FQGNSA. The chain's CDR3 is CASSSRSGTSLTGELFF. Written as DNA, the CDR3 is TGTGCCAGCAGCTCTCGATCCGGGACGTCGCTCACCGGGGAGCTGTTTTTT.

The genes are TRBV28 and TRBJ2-5; 8 bases align to TRBD1. Germline V gene sequence: CDR1 MDHEN, CDR2 SYDVKM. J was trimmed by 1 base and V by 8 bases; bases with no gene match: 3. This CDR3 contains 13 residues. The CDR3 coding sequence is TGTGCCAGCCTGGGGACAGGCCAAGAGACCCAGTACTTC. Translated, it gives CASLGTGQETQYF.

V usage is TRBV19 and J usage is TRBJ1-5, with unresolved D. In germline, CDR1 is LNHDA, CDR2 SQIVND (reference sequence). There are 13 residues in the CDR3. Trimming cost V 0 bases and J 6 bases, with 6 bases left between them. The CDR3 DNA reads TGTGCCAGTAGTATAGACAAAACTCAGCCCCAGCATTTT. Its protein product is CASSIDKTQPQHF.

V is TRBV27 and J is TRBJ2-2; no clear D gene. CDR3 length: 13 residues. Germline assignment: CDR1 MNHEY and CDR2 SMNVEV (reference sequence). V was pared by 6 bases and J by 1 base, with 6 bases between. In DNA form, the CDR3 reads TGTGCCAGCAGCGCTGGGAACACCGGGGAGCTGTTTTTT. It translates to CASSAGNTGELFF.